The sequence of this T cell receptor (beta chain) was determined in a study of cytomegalovirus exposure and HLA in healthy donors. Findings and limits, study-wide: Researchers reported in a later analysis that a missense DCLRE1C variant was tied to TCR beta V- and J-gene trimming.

V lost 4 bases, J lost 3 bases, and 7 bases stayed unmatched. The V gene's germline CDR1 is MNHEY and CDR2 SVGAGI. There are 15 residues in the CDR3. Vbeta (60) and Jbeta (13) primers were used in the PCR. Some clones are missing from TCRdb's copy, which holds only in-frame ones; the method was immunoSEQ multiplex PCR. The sample lists fewer than 200,000 clones, roughly 74% occurring once. As regards this clone: Its target is unknown.

This receptor was identified in a woman in her twenties or thirties in good health and CMV-seronegative. The chain joins TRBV6-5 to TRBJ2-5; TRBD2 matches at 8 bases. The sequencing sample was made of PBMCs. The chain's CDR3 is CASSSHGRGEETQYF. In nucleotides, the CDR3 is TGTGCCAGCAGTTCCCACGGGAGGGGGGAAGAGACCCAGTACTTC.